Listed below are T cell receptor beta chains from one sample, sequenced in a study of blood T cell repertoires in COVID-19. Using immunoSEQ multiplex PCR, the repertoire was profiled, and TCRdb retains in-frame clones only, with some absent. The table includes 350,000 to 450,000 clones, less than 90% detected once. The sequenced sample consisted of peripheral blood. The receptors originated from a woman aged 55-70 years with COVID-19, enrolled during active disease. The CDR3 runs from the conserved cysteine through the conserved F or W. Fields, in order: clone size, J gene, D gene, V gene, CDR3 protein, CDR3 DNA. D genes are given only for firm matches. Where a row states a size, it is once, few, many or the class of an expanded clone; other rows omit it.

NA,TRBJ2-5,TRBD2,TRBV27,CASKFSGEETQYF,TGTGCCAGCAAGTTTAGCGGGGAAGAGACCCAGTACTTC
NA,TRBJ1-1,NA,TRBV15,CATRYNMNTEAFF,TGTGCCACCAGATATAACATGAACACTGAAGCTTTCTTT
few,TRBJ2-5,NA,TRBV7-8,CASSPFGPSEETQYF,TGTGCCAGCAGCCCCTTTGGCCCGTCCGAAGAGACCCAGTACTTC
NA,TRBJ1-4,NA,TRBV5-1,CASSLVGGGVTTNEKLFF,TGCGCCAGCAGCTTAGTTGGCGGGGGGGTCACAACTAATGAAAAACTGTTTTTT
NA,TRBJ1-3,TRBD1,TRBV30,CAWTTTGRSTIYF,TGTGCCTGGACAACGACAGGGCGTAGCACCATATATTTT
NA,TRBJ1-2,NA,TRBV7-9,CASSFDLGADGYTF,TGTGCCAGCAGCTTTGACCTAGGGGCTGATGGCTACACCTTC
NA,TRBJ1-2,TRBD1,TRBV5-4,CASSLKGGGGYTF,TGTGCCAGCAGCCTAAAAGGGGGCGGTGGCTACACCTTC
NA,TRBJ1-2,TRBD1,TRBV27,CASSSDRDDPPHGYTF,TGTGCCAGCAGTTCGGACAGGGACGACCCCCCCCATGGCTACACCTTC
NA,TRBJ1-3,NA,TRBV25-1,CASSEFGTTNSGNTIYF,TGTGCCAGCAGTGAGTTCGGGACAACGAACTCTGGAAACACCATATATTTT
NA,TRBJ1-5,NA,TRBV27,CASRRQGGRQPQHF,TGTGCCAGCAGAAGGCAGGGAGGTCGGCAGCCCCAGCATTTT
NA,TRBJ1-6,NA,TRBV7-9,CASSPRGGASASPLHF,TGTGCCAGCAGCCCACGGGGCGGGGCAAGCGCTTCACCCCTCCACTTT
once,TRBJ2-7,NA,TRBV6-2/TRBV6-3,CASSSLRPQGKYEQYF,TGTGCCAGCAGTAGTTTAAGGCCCCAGGGAAAGTACGAGCAGTACTTC
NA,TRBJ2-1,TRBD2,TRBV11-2,CASSPAGAGYNEQFF,TGTGCCAGCAGCCCAGCGGGGGCAGGCTACAATGAGCAGTTCTTC
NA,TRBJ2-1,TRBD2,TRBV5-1,CASSFLAGVTYNEQFF,TGCGCCAGCAGCTTCTTAGCGGGGGTCACCTACAATGAGCAGTTCTTC
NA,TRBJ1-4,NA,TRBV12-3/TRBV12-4,CASRVQVNEKLFF,TGTGCCAGCAGGGTACAGGTTAATGAAAAACTGTTTTTT
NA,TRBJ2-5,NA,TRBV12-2,CASRSGNREWEETQYF,TGTGCAAGTCGCTCCGGGAACAGGGAGTGGGAAGAGACCCAGTACTTC
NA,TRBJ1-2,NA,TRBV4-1,CASSQDLGNRNYGYTF,TGCGCCAGCAGCCAAGATTTGGGCAACAGGAACTATGGCTACACCTTC
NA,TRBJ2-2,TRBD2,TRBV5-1,CASSFVSGGNTGELFF,TGCGCCAGCAGCTTCGTCAGCGGGGGGAACACCGGGGAGCTGTTTTTT
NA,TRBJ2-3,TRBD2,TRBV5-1,CASSMLAGHTDTQYF,TGCGCCAGCAGCATGCTAGCGGGCCACACAGATACGCAGTATTTT
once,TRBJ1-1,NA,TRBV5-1,CASSLGEENTEAFF,TGCGCCAGCAGCTTGGGAGAGGAAAACACTGAAGCTTTCTTT
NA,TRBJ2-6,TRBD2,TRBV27,CARFSGEGSGANVLTF,TGTGCCAGATTCTCCGGGGAGGGCTCTGGGGCCAACGTCCTGACTTTC
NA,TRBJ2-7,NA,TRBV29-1,CSVAGTYEQYF,TGCAGCGTTGCGGGGACCTACGAGCAGTACTTC